Shown below are 11 T cell receptor beta chains from a single sample sequenced in a study of T-cell reconstitution after alpha-beta-depleted transplantation in children. During its preparation, the TCRbeta library received unique molecular identifiers. Via MiXCR, TCRdb re-called the PCR reads, giving one row per CDR3 protein. The sample includes roughly 300,000 distinct CDR3 sequences, 10% of them seen just once. This material consisted of PBMCs from the stem cell graft donor, taken from the stem cell graft. The origin of the receptors is a human donor who donated a stem cell graft to a child with acute lymphoblastic leukemia.

In its sample, this clonotype was seen many times. The chain links TRBV7-9 to TRBJ1-3; 10 bases are a match to TRBD1. Germline V gives CDR1 SEHNR, CDR2 FQNEAQ (reference sequence). V was pared by 5 bases and J by 0 bases, with 7 bases of the junction left unmatched. This CDR3 contains 17 residues. This CDR3 reads CASSLGTGAFSGNTIYF. The CDR3 region has the DNA TGTGCCAGCAGCCTCGGGACAGGGGCTTTCTCTGGAAACACCATATATTTT.

In its sample, this clonotype was seen many times. The chain employs TRBV5-1 and TRBJ1-5, with D maybe TRBD1 (6 bases). CDR3 length equals 17 residues. V gave up 1 base and J gave up 0 bases, with 14 bases separating them. CDR1 is SGHRS, CDR2 YFSETQ, per germline. CDR3 sequence: CASSLWGPDNSNQPQHF. As DNA, the CDR3 is TGCGCCAGCAGCTTGTGGGGGCCAGACAATAGCAATCAGCCCCAGCATTTT. Complete variable domain (other parts from reference TRBV5-1 and TRBJ1-5): KAGVTQTPRYLIKTRGQQVTLSCSPISGHRSVSWYQQTPGQGLQFLFEYFSETQRNKGNFPGRFSGRQFSNSRSEMNVSTLELGDSALYLCASSLWGPDNSNQPQHFGDGTRLSIL.

This clonotype was counted only a few times. The rearrangement uses TRBV20-1 and TRBJ2-7; 10 nucleotides align to TRBD2. CDR1 is DFQATT and CDR2 is SNEGSKA in the germline V gene (reference sequence). The CDR3 runs to 15 residues. V trimming: 0 bases; J trimming: 2 bases; junction bases outside the gene matches: 4. CDR3: CSARDLAGVTYEQYF. CDR3 DNA: TGCAGTGCTAGAGACCTAGCGGGAGTAACCTACGAGCAGTACTTC.

V is TRBV21-1 and J is TRBJ2-3. TRBV21-1 is listed as a pseudogene. The length of the CDR3 is 14 residues. The CDR3 loop is CASRPRRGTDTQYF. The CDR3 coding sequence is TGTGCCAGCAGGCCTCGAAGGGGCACAGATACGCAGTATTTT.

This clonotype showed up just a few times. The chain recombines TRBV5-1 with TRBJ2-7; D unclear. CDR3 length equals 16 residues. V shed 2 bases and J shed 5 bases, with 20 bases lying between them. In germline, CDR1 is SGHRS, CDR2 YFSETQ. This chain's CDR3 is CASSFSPGLMGHEQYF. In DNA form, the CDR3 reads TGCGCCAGCAGCTTCAGTCCGGGCCTTATGGGTCACGAGCAGTACTTC.

The rearrangement joins TRBV18 to TRBJ2-3, with 11 nucleotides matching TRBD2. Germline trimming cut 1 base from V and 0 bases from J; bases unmatched to any gene: 9. The CDR3 runs 19 residues. From germline, CDR1 is KGHSH and CDR2 LQKENI. The CDR3 nucleotides are TGTGCCAGCTCACCACTGGGGACTAGCGGAACAATAAGCACAGATACGCAGTATTTT. Its protein is CASSPLGTSGTISTDTQYF. The full variable domain, with the rest looked up from reference TRBV18 and TRBJ2-3, is NAGVMQNPRHLVRRRGQEARLRCSPMKGHSHVYWYRQLPEEGLKFMVYLQKENIIDESGMPKERFSAEFPKEGPSILRIQQVVRGDSAAYFCASSPLGTSGTISTDTQYFGPGTRLTVL.

There are a few counts of this clonotype. The rearrangement links TRBV3-1 to TRBJ1-6; no reliable D call. Germline CDR1 is LGHDT and CDR2 is YNNKEL (reference sequence). V was cut by 1 base and J by 6 bases, with 7 bases left in between. The CDR3 sequence is 14 residues long. The CDR3 region has the DNA TGTGCCAGCAGCCAAGTAGTCCGTAATTCACCCCTCCACTTT. The encoded protein is CASSQVVRNSPLHF.

The chain recombines TRBV11-1 with TRBJ2-6; a weak D match, TRBD2 (5 bases). Trimming cost V 2 bases and J 1 base, with 15 bases left between them. The CDR3 totals 18 residues. Germline V gene sequence: CDR1 SGHAT, CDR2 FQDESV (reference sequence). The chain's CDR3 is CASSLPGFTSSGANVLTF. CDR3 DNA: TGTGCCAGCAGCTTACCGGGGTTTACTTCATCTGGGGCCAACGTCCTGACTTTC.

The chain is built from TRBV7-9 and TRBJ2-5; the D is unclear. Trimming took off 1 base at V and 3 bases at J, with 9 bases between the two ends. The CDR3 contains 14 residues. The germline V gene encodes CDR1 SEHNR and CDR2 FQNEAQ (reference sequence). CDR3 residues: CASSLGYTEETQYF. The CDR3 DNA reads as TGTGCCAGCAGCTTAGGCTATACAGAAGAGACCCAGTACTTC.

As DNA, the CDR3 is TGTGCCAGCAGCGGGGATAGCGACAATGAGCAGTTCTTC. This gives the protein CASSGDSDNEQFF. The rearrangement uses TRBV7-9 and TRBJ2-1, with a possible D match to TRBD2 (5 bases). Trimming cost V 5 bases and J 5 bases, with 10 bases left between them. The CDR3 is made up of 13 amino acids. Germline values: CDR1 SEHNR, CDR2 FQNEAQ (reference sequence).

This clonotype was counted at least ten times. V usage is TRBV4-3 and J usage is TRBJ2-3; weak D call: TRBD2 (7 bases). Looked up from germline, CDR1 is LGHNA and CDR2 is YSLEER. Trimming stripped 0 bases from V and 2 bases from J, with 21 bases between. This CDR3 has 19 residues. CDR3 sequence (DNA): TGCGCCAGCAGCCAAGATGTTTTCTGGGGGGGCCGGCCCACAGATACGCAGTATTTT. Translated: CASSQDVFWGGRPTDTQYF.